This TCR beta chain came from a study of T-cell reconstitution after alpha-beta-depleted transplantation in children. Unique molecular identifiers were incorporated into the prepared TCRbeta library. In TCRdb, the PCR reads were re-called with MiXCR into one record per CDR3 protein. The sample shows some 280,000 distinct CDR3 sequences, 9.9% of them seen only once. CDR1 is LGHDT, CDR2 YNNKEL, per germline (reference sequence). The CDR3 covers 15 residues. Trimming took 1 base from V and 6 from J, leaving 12 bases between them. This clonotype came up a few times. The chain has TRBV3-1 and TRBJ2-2; no reliable D call. The sequences come from PBMCs from the stem cell graft donor, collected from the stem cell graft. The receptor's source is a human donor who donated a stem cell graft to a child with SCID. In nucleotides, the CDR3 is TGTGCCAGCAGCCAAGCCCCGACGTTGGCCGGGGAGCTGTTTTTT. Translating it yields CASSQAPTLAGELFF.